This T cell receptor (beta chain) was obtained from a study of TIL therapy for anti-PD-1-resistant metastatic lung cancer (dated by TCRdb to the early 2020s). At the level of the whole study: Tumors were harvested prior to any PD-1/PD-L1 blockade, after which nivolumab was administered to patients, and lymphodepletion, expanded TIL infusion and IL-2 were given to patients who progressed. Tumor and peripheral blood T cell receptor beta sequencing was used to track clonotypes across tumor, expanded TIL product and serial blood samples. Most of the cohort had lung adenocarcinoma, four tumors were EGFR-mutant and two were ALK-rearranged, and half of the patients were current or former smokers. Enrolled patients had a median age of approximately 49 years (range about 38-85) and a median tumor PD-L1 proportion score of around 5.9%. Across the cohort, whole-exome sequencing showed a median non-synonymous tumor mutation burden of more than 1.3 mutations per megabase. Broad study findings and their caveats: The study protocol defined all tumor marker inferences as exploratory. The baseline peripheral repertoire was partially replaced by infused TIL clonotypes, which then decayed over months, and persistence showed no apparent association with response. Because the cohort was highly selected, with more treatment-naive, never-smoker and oncogene-addicted patients than is typical, generalizability is limited.

This clone was counted a few times. Its antigen is not yet known. No quality values exist for individual bases; no much larger clone is one base distant. The immunoSEQ v3 hsTCRB kit was used to amplify TCR beta CDR3 regions from genomic DNA through bias-controlled multiplex PCR. TCR libraries were sequenced on an Illumina NextSeq 500 to around 2.1 million read pairs for survey level or about 5-6.5 million for deep level. In the original analysis: Clonality was reported by immunoSEQ Analyzer software, which also assigned V, D and J genes and filtered out non-productive sequences. Repertoires were compared using productive Simpson clonality and Morisita overlap index of productive TRB rearrangements between infused TIL and blood. For each clone in blood, the absolute clonotype count was estimated by multiplying the lymphocyte count by the CD3+ fraction and by the clone's productive frequency. TCRdb limited this immuneACCESS table to in-frame rearrangements with V and J called. A share of clones is missing; checked studies link under half to unresolved V genes, and the rest is unexplained. That table is the source of V, J and clone size, and D and trimming were worked out from the DNA. The sample table records around 15,000 clones; roughly 72% of these occur just once. Clones ranked in the top ten supply 35% to 40% of the sample.

The germline V gene provides CDR1 MNHNS and CDR2 SASEGT. The CDR3 holds 13 amino acids from the cysteine to the phenylalanine. Of the read, only the CDR3 DNA is kept; its 39 bases are in frame from base 1. Trimmed from V: 6 bases; trimmed from J: 7 bases; junction bases lacking a gene match: 8. Read against the paper, the sample's time point label means: pre-treatment sample, taken before nivolumab and TIL therapy. A phase I trial run at two centers enrolled adults with stage 4 NSCLC between October 2017 and early 2020. Samples were obtained from a single-arm, open-label phase I trial in which tumor-infiltrating lymphocyte therapy with nivolumab was evaluated in advanced non-small cell lung cancer. Blood mononuclear cells from EDTA tubes were separated on a Ficoll gradient and snap-frozen as pellets, and DNA was extracted from the cells using a Qiagen mini-prep kit.

The clonotype was recovered from a person aged 25-79 years with non-small cell lung cancer. The chain is assembled from TRBV6-1 and TRBJ1-2; the junction holds 7 bases that match TRBD1. The sample consisted of blood, taken at baseline. The CDR3 corresponds to CASSRERGLGYTF. The nucleotide sequence is given as TGTGCCAGCAGCAGAGAAAGGGGGCTTGGCTACACCTTC.